This TCR beta chain was recorded in a study of Tregs in tolerant kidney transplant recipients (dated by TCRdb to the late 2010s). With respect to the entire study: TCRbeta sequencing was used in the study to identify donor-specific regulatory T cells before combined kidney and bone marrow transplantation, and the identified cells were then tracked after transplant. TCRbeta repertoire sequencing was used in 3 healthy controls to compare several methods for expanding Tregs specific for an allogeneic donor. Findings and caveats that apply to the study as a whole: Expanding Tregs with activated donor B cells appeared to identify the most biologically relevant and donor-specific TCRbeta repertoire. Although technical replication error seemed to be minimal, the question of biological reproducibility was not addressed directly. Because only a small number of patients were included, the study had limitations, and the results will need to be validated in larger populations as well as under other immunosuppression protocols.

For TCRbeta CDR3 sequencing, genomic DNA was extracted from sorted cells using the QIAGEN DNeasy Blood and Tissue Kit. High-throughput TCRbeta CDR3 sequencing was carried out commercially through immunoSEQ, with PCR amplification with bias correction and internal controls included. In the paper's pipeline: Unique productive TCRbeta sequences were defined by CDR3 nucleotide sequence where primers matched, otherwise by CDR3 amino acid sequence with Vbeta and Jbeta genes. Sorting error was corrected by removing sequences shared between sorted populations at a frequency ratio of 2:1 or less, and the remaining shared sequences were assigned to the higher population. Donor-reactive sequences were defined as at least 5-fold expanded in CFSE-low cells versus unstimulated cells, with frequency of at least 0.01% in CFSE-low cells. Jensen-Shannon divergence, calculated on the top 100 TCRbeta sequences ranked by frequency, was used to quantify repertoire divergence. When a sample had multiple sequencing runs, each run was corrected for sorting error separately and the runs were then pooled. This is the immuneACCESS table as TCRdb keeps it, with only in-frame sequences that have V and J called. A part of the clones is gone; compared with another copy, unresolved V genes explain less than half, and the rest is unexplained. The V and J calls and the clone size are those of that table, but D and trimming were determined from the DNA. This sample holds 85,000 to 95,000 clones; approximately 92% were observed only once. Of the sample, roughly 5% is held by the ten largest clones.

For this clone: Its antigen has not been determined. Qualities for individual bases were not recorded, and no much larger clone is one base off.

Relative to germline, V is 0 bases shorter and J is 3 bases shorter, with 12 bases between their ends. Spanning cysteine to phenylalanine, the CDR3 consists of 15 amino acids. Of the read, only the CDR3 DNA is kept; its 45 bases are in frame from base 1. The germline V gene (reference sequence) gives CDR1 as MNHNY and CDR2 as SVGAGI. Unstimulated Tregs (CD4+CD25+CD127-), CD4+ non-Tregs (CD4+CD25-), CD4 and CD8 cells were FACS-sorted from thawed PBMCs. Healthy control blood came either as purchased buffy coats or from healthy volunteers. Healthy control blood was separated into PBMCs by Ficoll density gradient and cryopreserved, and patient PBMCs were collected both before and after transplant.

Input material: CD8+ T cells from blood. This clonotype was obtained from a human donor in good health. The receptor chain draws on TRBV6-6 and TRBJ2-7, with the D gene call left open. At the DNA level, the sequence is TGTGCCAGCAGTTACTCGACGCCTTCCAACTACGAGCAGTACTTC. This sequence encodes CASSYSTPSNYEQYF.